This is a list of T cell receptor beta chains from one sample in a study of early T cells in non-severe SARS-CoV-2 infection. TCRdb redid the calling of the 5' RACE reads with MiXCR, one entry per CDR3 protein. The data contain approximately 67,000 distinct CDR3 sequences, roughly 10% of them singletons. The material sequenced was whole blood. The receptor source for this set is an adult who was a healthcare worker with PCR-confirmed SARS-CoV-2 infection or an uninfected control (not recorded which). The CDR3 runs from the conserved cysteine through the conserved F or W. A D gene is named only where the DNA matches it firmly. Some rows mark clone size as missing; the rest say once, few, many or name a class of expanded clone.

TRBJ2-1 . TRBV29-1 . TGCAGCGTGTCTGGCGGGAATGAGCAGTTCTTC CSVSGGNEQFF
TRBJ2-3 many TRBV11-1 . TGTGCCAGCAGCCGAGGACAGGACTACAACACAGATACGCAGTATTTT CASSRGQDYNTDTQYF
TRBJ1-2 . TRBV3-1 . TGTGCCAGCAGCCAACGCGGGAGACGGGTCTATGGCTACACCTTC CASSQRGRRVYGYTF
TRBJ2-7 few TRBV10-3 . TGTGCCATCAGGGCCAGGGCAGGGGTCCTCCACGAGCAGTACTTC CAIRARAGVLHEQYF
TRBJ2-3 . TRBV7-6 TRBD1 TGTGCCAGCAGCAAGGGAACAGGGGGGGATACGCAGTATTTT CASSKGTGGDTQYF
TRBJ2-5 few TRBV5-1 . TGCGCCAGCAGCCCCCGGTGGGAGACCCAGTACTTC CASSPRWETQYF
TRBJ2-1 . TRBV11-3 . TGTGCCAGCAGCCCTACAATAGGGGCGGAGCAGTTCTTC CASSPTIGAEQFF
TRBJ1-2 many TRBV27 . TGTGCCAGCAGCCGAAGCCCCCCAGGGACTGGCTACACCTTC CASSRSPPGTGYTF
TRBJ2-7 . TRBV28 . TGTGCCAGCAGTTTAGGGCAGCTCTACGAGCAGTACTTC CASSLGQLYEQYF
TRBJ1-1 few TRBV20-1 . TGCAGTGCTAGAGATCGAACAGTCTGGGGCAACACTGAAGCTTTCTTT CSARDRTVWGNTEAFF
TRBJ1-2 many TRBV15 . TGTGCCACCAGCAGAGATTTGGCCCAGAGGGGCTACACCTTC CATSRDLAQRGYTF
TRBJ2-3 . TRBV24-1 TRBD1 TGTGCCACCAGTGAAAACAGGGGGAACACAGATACGCAGTATTTT CATSENRGNTDTQYF
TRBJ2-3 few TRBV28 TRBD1 TGTGCCAGCAGTTTATGGGGACAGGGGGCAGATACGCAGTATTTT CASSLWGQGADTQYF
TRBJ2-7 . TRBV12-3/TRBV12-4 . TGTGCCAGCAGTTTAGCGGGCAGGGTAACCTACGAGCAGTACTTC CASSLAGRVTYEQYF
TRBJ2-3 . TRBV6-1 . TGTGCCAGCAGCGTATACAGGGATACGCAGTATTTT CASSVYRDTQYF
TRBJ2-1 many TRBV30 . TGTGCCGGTGGGAAAATTCGACGTGGGTACAATGAGCAGTTCTTC CAGGKIRRGYNEQFF
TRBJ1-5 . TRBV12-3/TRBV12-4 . TGTGCCAGCAGTTTATTGGACGCATCGGGGCAGCCCCAGCATTTT CASSLLDASGQPQHF
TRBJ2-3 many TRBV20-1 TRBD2 TGCAGTGCCTCTCTAGCGGAAAGCACAGATACGCAGTATTTT CSASLAESTDTQYF
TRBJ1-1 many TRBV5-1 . TGCGCCAGCAGCTTGCGGGACTCCGAAGCTTTCTTT CASSLRDSEAFF
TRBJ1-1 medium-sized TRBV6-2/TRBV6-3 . TGTGCCAGCAGCACGCGGGAGCGGGGCACTGAAGCTTTCTTT CASSTRERGTEAFF
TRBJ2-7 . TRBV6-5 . TGTGCCAGCGCCTCCCGGTTCTACTACGAGCAGTACTTC CASASRFYYEQYF
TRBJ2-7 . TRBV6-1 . TGTGCCAGCTCTCGGGACTCCACCTACGAGCAGTACTTC CASSRDSTYEQYF
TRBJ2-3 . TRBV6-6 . TGTGCCAGCAGCTACCCCCGAGGGAGCGGCACAGATACGCAGTATTTT CASSYPRGSGTDTQYF
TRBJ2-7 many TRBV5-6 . TGTGCCAGCAGCTTGTCATCCGAACCCTCCTACGAGCAGTACTTC CASSLSSEPSYEQYF
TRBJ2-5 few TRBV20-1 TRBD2 TGCAGTGCTAGAGCACTAGCGGGAGAGACCCAGTACTTC CSARALAGETQYF
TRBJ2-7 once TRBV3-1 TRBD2 TGTGCCAGCAGCCACCTGGGACCAGCGGGAGAACAAGAGCAGTACTTC CASSHLGPAGEQEQYF
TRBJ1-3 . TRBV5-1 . TGCGCCAGCAGCCCCGAGCTGGGATTCTCTGGAAACACCATATATTTT CASSPELGFSGNTIYF
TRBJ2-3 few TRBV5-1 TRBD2 TGCGCCAGCAGACCCGGGACTACCGCAGATACGCAGTATTTT CASRPGTTADTQYF
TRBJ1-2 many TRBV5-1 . TGCGCCAGCAGCTTGTTCACCTCGGATGGCTACACCTTC CASSLFTSDGYTF
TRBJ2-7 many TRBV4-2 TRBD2 TGTGCCAGCAGCCAAGACTCCAGCGGGACCCCCGGGGAGCAGTACTTC CASSQDSSGTPGEQYF
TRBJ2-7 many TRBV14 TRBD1 TGTGCCAGCAGCCACGGACAGGGGAGTTACGAGCAGTACTTC CASSHGQGSYEQYF